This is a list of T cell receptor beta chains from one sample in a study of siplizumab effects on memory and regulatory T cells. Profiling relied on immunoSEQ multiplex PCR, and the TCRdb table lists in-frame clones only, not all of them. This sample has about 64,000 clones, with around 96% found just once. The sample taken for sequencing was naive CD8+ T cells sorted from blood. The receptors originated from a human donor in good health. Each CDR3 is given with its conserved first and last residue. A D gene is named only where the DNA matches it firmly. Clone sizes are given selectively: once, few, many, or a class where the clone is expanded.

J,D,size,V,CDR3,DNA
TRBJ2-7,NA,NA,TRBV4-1,CASSQGDFSYEQYF,TGCGCCAGCAGCCAAGGAGACTTCTCCTACGAGCAGTACTTC
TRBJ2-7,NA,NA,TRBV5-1,CASSLSTAYEQYF,TGCGCCAGCAGCTTGTCGACAGCCTACGAGCAGTACTTC
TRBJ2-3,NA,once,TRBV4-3,CASSQEQGGGTDTQYF,TGCGCCAGCAGCCAAGAACAGGGGGGGGGCACAGATACGCAGTATTTT
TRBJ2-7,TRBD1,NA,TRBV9,CASSAGTVSSYEQYF,TGTGCCAGCAGCGCCGGGACAGTGAGCTCCTACGAGCAGTACTTC
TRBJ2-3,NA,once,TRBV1,CTSSQGGCGGNLGTDTQYF,TGCACCAGCAGCCAAGGAGGATGTGGGGGAAACTTGGGCACAGATACGCAGTATTTT
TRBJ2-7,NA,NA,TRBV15,CATSRDTNYEQYF,TGTGCCACCAGCAGAGACACCAACTACGAGCAGTACTTC
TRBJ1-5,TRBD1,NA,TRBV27,CASSLQGVDQPQHF,TGTGCCAGCAGTCTACAGGGGGTTGATCAGCCCCAGCATTTT
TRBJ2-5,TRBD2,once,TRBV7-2,CASSFTTSGGAGETQYF,TGTGCCAGCAGCTTTACCACTAGCGGGGGGGCAGGAGAGACCCAGTACTTC
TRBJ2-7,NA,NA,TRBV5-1,CASSLEGSYEQYF,TGCGCCAGCAGCTTAGAGGGCTCCTACGAGCAGTACTTC
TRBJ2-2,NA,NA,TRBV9,CASSAQTTLGELFF,TGTGCCAGCAGCGCTCAGACTACCTTGGGGGAGCTGTTTTTT
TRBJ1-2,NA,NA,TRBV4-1,CASSQEPRSYGYTF,TGCGCCAGCAGCCAAGAACCCAGGTCCTATGGCTACACCTTC
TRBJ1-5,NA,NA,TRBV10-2,CASSGWGGNQPQHF,TGCGCCAGCAGTGGTTGGGGGGGCAATCAGCCCCAGCATTTT
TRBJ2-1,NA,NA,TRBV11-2,CASTLGGAGSYNEQFF,TGTGCCAGCACCTTAGGTGGAGCGGGCTCCTACAATGAGCAGTTCTTC
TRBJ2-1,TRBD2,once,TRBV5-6,CASSFGLGNNEQFF,TGTGCCAGCAGCTTTGGACTAGGAAACAATGAGCAGTTCTTC
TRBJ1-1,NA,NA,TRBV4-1,CASSQEAGRMNTEAFF,TGCGCCAGCAGCCAAGAAGCAGGCAGAATGAACACTGAAGCTTTCTTT
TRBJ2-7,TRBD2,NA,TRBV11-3,CASSPTSGGIDEQYF,TGTGCCAGCAGTCCGACTAGCGGGGGAATAGACGAGCAGTACTTC
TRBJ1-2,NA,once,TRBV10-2,CASSEVTDYGYTF,TGCGCCAGCAGTGAGGTGACAGACTATGGCTACACCTTC
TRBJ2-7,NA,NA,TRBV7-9,CASSSHREGYEQYF,TGTGCCAGCAGCTCGCACAGGGAGGGGTACGAGCAGTACTTC
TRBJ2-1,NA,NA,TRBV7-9,CASSLGAGINEQFF,TGTGCCAGCAGCTTAGGGGCAGGGATCAATGAGCAGTTCTTC
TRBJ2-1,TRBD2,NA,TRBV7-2,CASSSGGVEQFF,TGTGCCAGCAGCTCCGGGGGGGTCGAGCAGTTCTTC
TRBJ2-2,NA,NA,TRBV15,CATSRDQGAPGELFF,TGTGCCACCAGCAGAGACCAGGGAGCACCCGGGGAGCTGTTTTTT
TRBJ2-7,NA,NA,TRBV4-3,CASSQDRSRHYEQYF,TGCGCCAGCAGCCAAGACAGGTCGCGCCACTACGAGCAGTACTTC
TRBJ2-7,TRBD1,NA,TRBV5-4,CASSGRDREGYEQYF,TGTGCCAGCAGCGGGCGGGACAGGGAAGGGTACGAGCAGTACTTC
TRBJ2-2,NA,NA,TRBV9,CASSPEGTGELFF,TGTGCCAGCAGCCCAGAGGGAACCGGGGAGCTGTTTTTT